The following is a T cell receptor beta chain sequence with its context. Its antigen is not identified. The data were obtained in a study of T cell repertoires in cytomegalovirus infection. Study overall: In the study, CMV epitopes included recently identified HLA-C-restricted and well-studied HLA-B-restricted ones.

Notes on the study in general: Carriage of CMV together with the relevant HLA was identifiable through cumulative public TCR beta family frequency.

In germline, CDR1 is SGHTA, CDR2 FQGTGA. The V gene lost 5 bases and the J gene lost 0 bases, with 20 bases spanning the gap. The CDR3 runs 17 residues. Via MiXCR, TCRdb re-called the reads, giving one row per CDR3 protein. The sample lists roughly 570,000 distinct CDR3 sequences, 40% occurring once. The chain carries TRBV7-3 and TRBJ2-7; D may be TRBD1 (5 bases). Here the sequenced sample was cultured PBMCs, taken from culture after CMV antigen stimulation. The TCR comes from a human donor in good health (CMV status not recorded). Some clones in this sample may be carry-over from other donors' samples. The CDR3 protein is CASSNRSDPRSSYEQYF. The CDR3 DNA sequence: TGTGCCAGCAGCAACAGGTCGGACCCTAGGAGCTCCTACGAGCAGTACTTC.